This T cell receptor (beta chain) was observed in a study of blood T cells in healthy people across ages. Overall study results and limits: The study could not conclusively compare naive and antigen-experienced cells, given its unsorted PBMCs. Higher diversity, along with more naive CD4+ cells, distinguished long-lived donors from aged donors.

The authors ran a second PCR of roughly 6 to 12 cycles using a sample-barcoded 5' primer and a J-beta primer mix. TCRdb re-analysed the 5' RACE reads in MiXCR, keeping a single row per CDR3 protein. The data show roughly 1.7 million distinct CDR3 sequences, roughly 32% seen once. This CDR3 has 14 amino acids. Unmatched junction bases numbered 4, after V lost 3 bases and J lost 4 bases. Germline V gives CDR1 SGDLS, CDR2 YYNGEE. Whenever a sample was processed, at least 7 million PBMCs were isolated. There are a few counts of this clonotype. Its antigen is not identified. The chain joins TRBV9 to TRBJ2-5; 9 nucleotides match TRBD2. This receptor was obtained from a woman aged 30 to 39 in good health. The sequencing sample was made of blood. CDR3 sequence: CASSAGLARETQYF. The CDR3, as DNA: TGTGCCAGCAGCGCGGGACTAGCAAGAGAGACCCAGTACTTC.